Below are 11 T cell receptor beta chains sequenced from a single sample in a study of T cell repertoires in cytomegalovirus infection. Their specific antigens are unknown. MiXCR, run by TCRdb on the reads, gives a single entry per CDR3 protein. The repertoire holds around 710,000 distinct CDR3 sequences, with just under 30% as singletons. Sequencing was performed on cultured CD8+ T cells from PBMCs, taken from culture after CMV antigen stimulation. The receptors shown here come from a human donor in good health (CMV status not recorded). Some clones in this sample may be carry-over from other donors' samples.

This clonotype was seen a few times. The V call is TRBV7-9, the J call TRBJ2-7; tentative D call: TRBD1 (5 bases). Per germline, CDR1 SEHNR and CDR2 FQNEAQ (reference sequence). The CDR3 covers 14 residues. The germline V and J ends were trimmed by 4 bases and 6 bases, with 16 bases remaining between them. CDR3 nucleotides: TGTGCCAGCAGCTCTGCTCTGACTGGGGCCGAGCAGTACGTC. Amino acids: CASSSALTGAEQYV.

This clonotype has ten or more counts. The chain links TRBV7-2 to TRBJ1-2; maybe TRBD1 (5 bases). CDR1 and CDR2 from the germline V gene are SGHTA and FQGNSA. This CDR3 comprises 16 residues. Trimming stripped 0 bases from V and 6 bases from J, with 17 bases between. CDR3 amino acids: CASSLAQGEIGDGYTF. The CDR3 DNA sequence: TGTGCCAGCAGCTTAGCCCAGGGAGAAATTGGGGATGGCTACACCTTC.

This clonotype was counted at least ten times. The V gene is TRBV7-2, the J gene TRBJ2-4, with TRBD1 identical over 7 bases. The CDR3 runs to 15 residues. The V and J ends lost 5 bases and 0 bases, in that order; junction bases with no gene match: 4. Germline-derived CDR1 and CDR2 are SGHTA and FQGNSA. CDR3: CASSGTGEAKNIQYF. The DNA for the CDR3 is TGTGCCAGCAGCGGTACAGGGGAAGCCAAAAACATTCAGTACTTC.

This clonotype occurred many times. The V gene is TRBV13, the J gene TRBJ2-1; no firm D call. This CDR3 region has 15 residues. Germline lookup yields CDR1 PRHDT and CDR2 FYEKMQ (reference sequence). Trimming left V 0 bases short and J 0 bases short, with 6 bases between. The CDR3, as DNA: TGTGCCAGCAGCTTAGGCAGGAGCTCCTACAATGAGCAGTTCTTC. This encodes CASSLGRSSYNEQFF.

The chain is built from TRBV6-2 or TRBV6-3 and TRBJ2-1; 9 bases are a match to TRBD1. The CDR3 has 14 amino acids. Germline V CDR1 and CDR2: MNHEY, SVGEGT. V was pared by 5 bases and J by 6 bases, with 5 bases of the junction left unmatched. This CDR3 reads CASSKQDRGNEQFF. The CDR3 coding sequence is TGTGCCAGCAGTAAACAGGACAGGGGCAATGAGCAGTTCTTC.

This clonotype was seen ten or more times. V gene TRBV6-2 or TRBV6-3 combines with J gene TRBJ1-5; 10 bases align to TRBD1. CDR3 length: 17 amino acids. With V trimmed by 1 base and J by 7 bases, 10 bases remained unmatched. Germline CDR1 MNHEY, CDR2 SVGEGT. Written as DNA, the CDR3 is TGTGCCAGCAGTTACTACGGGACAGGGGCTATGATCCAGCCCCAGCATTTT. It translates to CASSYYGTGAMIQPQHF.

The rearrangement links TRBV12-5 to TRBJ1-2; D is unclear. The CDR3 extends over 11 amino acids. V shed 10 bases and J shed 4 bases, with 10 bases lying between them. Per the germline V gene, CDR1 is LGHNT and CDR2 is FRNRAP. CDR3 amino acids: CAIDGSYGYTF. The CDR3 DNA is TGTGCTATCGATGGGTCCTATGGCTACACCTTC. The full variable domain, completed using reference TRBV12-5 and TRBJ1-2, is DARVTQTPRHKVTEMGQEVTMRCQPILGHNTVFWYRQTMMQGLELLAYFRNRAPLDDSGMPKDRFSAEMPDATLATLKIQPSEPRDSAVYFCAIDGSYGYTFGSGTRLTVV.

V gene TRBV6-6 combines with J gene TRBJ2-3, with D uncertain. CDR3 length: 19 amino acids. The V and J ends lost 0 bases and 1 base respectively, with 20 bases between them. The germline CDR1 and CDR2 sequences are MNHNY and SVGAGI (reference sequence). The CDR3 DNA sequence: TGTGCCAGCAGTTACTCGTTATCTGGCACTTACTACGGCACAGATACGCAGTATTTT. Translation: CASSYSLSGTYYGTDTQYF.

This clonotype turned up a few times. CDR3 residues: CASSYPGQGRYEQYF. Written as DNA, the CDR3 is TGTGCCAGCAGCTACCCGGGACAGGGCCGCTACGAGCAGTACTTC. The V gene is TRBV7-9, the J gene TRBJ2-7; 9 bases agree with TRBD1. Trimming took 4 bases from V and 3 from J; bases not matched to a gene: 7. Germline loops: CDR1 SEHNR, CDR2 FQNEAQ (reference sequence). The CDR3 consists of 15 residues. The variable domain in full, completed from reference TRBV7-9 and TRBJ2-7, reads DTGVSQNPRHKITKRGQNVTFRCDPISEHNRLYWYRQTLGQGPEFLTYFQNEAQLEKSRLLSDRFSAERPKGSFSTLEIQRTEQGDSAMYLCASSYPGQGRYEQYFGPGTRLTVT.

This clonotype has just a few counts. This rearrangement joins TRBV7-9 to TRBJ2-5, with D tentatively TRBD2 (6 bases). The CDR3 runs to 13 residues. CDR1 SEHNR and CDR2 FQNEAQ come from the germline V gene (reference sequence). Trimming took off 7 bases at V and 3 bases at J, with 12 bases between the two ends. This chain's CDR3 is CASTPGGEETQYF. The CDR3 DNA sequence: TGTGCCAGCACCCCGGGCGGGGAAGAGACCCAGTACTTC.

Only a few counts were recorded for this clonotype. This chain connects TRBV4-2 to TRBJ2-5, with unresolved D. The ends were cut back, 1 base at V and 9 bases at J, with 9 bases in the middle. The CDR3 contains 12 residues. The germline gives CDR1 LGHNA, CDR2 YNFKEQ. This CDR3 is CASSQGARSQYF. CDR3 in DNA: TGTGCCAGCAGCCAAGGGGCCAGGTCCCAGTACTTC.